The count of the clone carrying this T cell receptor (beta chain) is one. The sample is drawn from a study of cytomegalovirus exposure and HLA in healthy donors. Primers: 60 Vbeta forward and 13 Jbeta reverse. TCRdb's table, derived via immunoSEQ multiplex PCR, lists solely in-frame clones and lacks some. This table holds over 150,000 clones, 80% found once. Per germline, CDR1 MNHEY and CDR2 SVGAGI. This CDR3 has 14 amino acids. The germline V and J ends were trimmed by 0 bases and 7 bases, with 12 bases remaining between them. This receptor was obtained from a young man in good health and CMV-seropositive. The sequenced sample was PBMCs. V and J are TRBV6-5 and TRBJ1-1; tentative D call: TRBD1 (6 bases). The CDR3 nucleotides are TGTGCCAGCAGTTACTCAGCCCCCAGGGGTGAAGCTTTCTTT. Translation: CASSYSAPRGEAFF.